Listed here are 14 T cell receptor beta chains from one sample, sequenced in a study of blood T cell repertoires in COVID-19. Generated by immunoSEQ multiplex PCR, the TCRdb table keeps only in-frame clones and is missing some. Among hundreds of thousands of clones listed, more than 75% were seen once. Source material: PBMCs or T cells enriched from blood (not recorded which). These receptors all stem from a woman in her 30s who had recovered from COVID-19.

CDR3 amino acids: CTSFTSGNTGELFF. The CDR3 region has the DNA TGCACCAGCTTTACTAGCGGCAACACCGGGGAGCTGTTTTTT. The chain couples TRBV1 to TRBJ2-2; the table calls TRBD2, which could not be checked here. TRBV1 is deemed a pseudogene. This CDR3 is built from 14 residues.

The genes are TRBV28 and TRBJ2-2; 8 bases align to TRBD1. The CDR3 is 16 amino acids. V lost 3 bases, J lost 4 bases, and 7 bases stayed unmatched. Germline values: CDR1 MDHEN, CDR2 SYDVKM. The CDR3 loop is CASSFLTGAGTGELFF. In nucleotides, the CDR3 is TGTGCCAGCAGTTTCCTGACAGGGGCCGGCACCGGGGAGCTGTTTTTT.

The rearrangement uses TRBV3-1 (or the pseudogene TRBV3-2) and TRBJ1-3; D not certain. Trimming took 1 base from V and 3 from J, leaving 7 bases between them. The CDR3 consists of 14 residues. Per germline, CDR1 LGHDT and CDR2 YNNKEL (reference sequence). The chain's CDR3 is CASSQVIGGNTIYF. As DNA, the CDR3 is TGTGCCAGCAGCCAAGTAATCGGTGGAAACACCATATATTTT.

The rearrangement joins TRBV10-2 to TRBJ1-2; 9 bases agree with TRBD1. Germline V gene data show CDR1 as WSHSY and CDR2 as SAAADI. V shed 6 bases and J 7 bases; nucleotides not matched to a gene: 6. This CDR3 region has 13 residues. CDR3 sequence: CASRGTGKFGYTF. The CDR3 nucleotides read TGCGCCAGCAGGGGGACAGGGAAATTTGGCTACACCTTC.

The chain has TRBV5-1 and TRBJ1-4, with 7 bases that match TRBD1. The V and J ends lost 2 bases and 0 bases, in that order; junction bases with no gene match: 4. The CDR3 is 16 residues long. Germline values: CDR1 SGHRS, CDR2 YFSETQ. CDR3 bases: TGCGCCAGCAGCTTTCACAGGGGTGCAACTAATGAAAAACTGTTTTTT. It codes for CASSFHRGATNEKLFF.

This rearrangement joins TRBV30 to TRBJ1-2, with no clear D. V lost 2 bases to trimming and J lost 2 bases, with 15 bases between them. Germline assignment: CDR1 GTSNPN and CDR2 SVGIG (reference sequence). This CDR3 comprises 15 residues. The chain's CDR3 is CAWSTLVTGNYGYTF. CDR3 nucleotide sequence: TGTGCCTGGAGTACCTTAGTGACGGGGAACTATGGCTACACCTTC.

V is TRBV5-1 and J is TRBJ1-3; D ambiguous. The CDR3 consists of 16 residues. Germline CDR1 reads SGHRS; CDR2 reads YFSETQ. The V end lost 0 bases, the J end lost 0 bases, and 10 bases lay between the germline ends. CDR3 nucleotides: TGCGCCAGCAGCTTGGATTCCGGGAGCTCTGGAAACACCATATATTTT. This codes for CASSLDSGSSGNTIYF.

The rearrangement joins TRBV6-5 to TRBJ2-4; D unresolved. The CDR3 has 14 residues. V was shortened by 6 bases and J by 0 bases, with 9 bases between the two germline ends. Per the germline V gene, CDR1 is MNHEY and CDR2 is SVGAGI. CDR3 DNA sequence: TGTGCCAGCAGCTCGAAACTAGCCAAAAACATTCAGTACTTC. This codes for CASSSKLAKNIQYF.

The chain recombines TRBV4-1 with TRBJ1-6; D remains ambiguous. Germline CDR1 reads MGHRA; CDR2 reads YSYEKL. V was shortened by 4 bases and J by 10 bases, with 20 bases between the two germline ends. CDR3 length equals 16 residues. In DNA form, the CDR3 reads TGCGCCAGCAGCCCGAGGGCACACAGCATGGACTCACCCCTCCACTTT. It specifies CASSPRAHSMDSPLHF.

This clone was detected only a few times. This chain links TRBV7-3 with TRBJ2-2, with 10 bases fitting TRBD1. The CDR3 is 16 residues long. The junction had 7 bases not matched to a gene; V was cut back by 5 bases and J by 4 bases. Germline CDR1 is SGHTA and CDR2 is FQGTGA. The CDR3 loop is CASSLPGTGATGELFF. CDR3 DNA: TGTGCCAGCAGCCTACCTGGGACAGGGGCCACCGGGGAGCTGTTTTTT.

This chain uses TRBV11-1 with TRBJ2-7; no clear D gene. Between the trimmed V and J ends, which lost 3 bases and 0 bases, there was a span of 9 bases. CDR1 is SGHAT and CDR2 is FQDESV in the germline V gene (reference sequence). The CDR3 length is 14 residues. In DNA, the CDR3 is TGTGCCAGCAGCTTTCATGGCAACTCCTACGAGCAGTACTTC. Residues: CASSFHGNSYEQYF.

V is TRBV2 and J is TRBJ1-2; 7 nucleotides line up with TRBD1. Germline CDR1 is SNHLY and CDR2 is FYNNEI. This CDR3 comprises 16 residues. The junction had 18 bases not matched to a gene; V was cut back by 7 bases and J by 7 bases. The CDR3: CASTRKILAGGSGYTF. The CDR3 DNA sequence: TGTGCCAGCACCAGGAAGATTTTAGCAGGGGGAAGTGGCTACACCTTC. Based on the CDR3 plus reference TRBV2 and TRBJ1-2, the full variable domain is EPEVTQTPSHQVTQMGQEVILRCVPISNHLYFYWYRQILGQKVEFLVSFYNNEISEKSEIFDDQFSVERPDGSNFTLKIRSTKLEDSAMYFCASTRKILAGGSGYTFGSGTRLTVV.

This chain links TRBV6-5 with TRBJ1-1; D possibly corresponds to TRBD1 (5 bases). Germline V CDR1 and CDR2: MNHEY, SVGAGI. CDR3 length: 15 residues. Trimming removed 6 bases at V and 3 bases at J, with 17 bases between. The CDR3 protein is CASSRGGAADTEAFF. The CDR3 DNA reads TGTGCCAGCAGCCGGGGGGGTGCTGCGGACACTGAAGCTTTCTTT.

This clone was counted a single time. The chain is built from TRBV9 and TRBJ2-3, with D perhaps matching TRBD2 (6 bases). Germline CDR1 reads SGDLS; CDR2 reads YYNGEE. With 3 bases removed from V and 1 base from J, the gap between germline ends came to 12 bases. The CDR3 sequence is 15 residues long. CDR3 sequence: CASSEEASGTDTQYF. In DNA form, the CDR3 reads TGTGCCAGCAGCGAAGAGGCTAGCGGCACAGATACGCAGTATTTT.